This record concerns one T cell receptor (beta chain) sequence. Its antigen is unknown. Trimming removed 10 bases from V and 6 bases from J, with 12 bases in between. Germline V gene sequence: CDR1 ENHRY, CDR2 SYGVKD. The length of the CDR3 is 12 residues. The sample is drawn from a study of shared clonotypes between healthy human individuals. General study points: Estimated richness was generally greater in naive than memory subsets.

The method was immunoSEQ multiplex PCR; TCRdb's version includes in-frame clones alone and lacks a portion of them. Seen here are 300,000 or so clones, approximately 79% observed once, and the top ten hold approximately 10%. The chain has TRBV10-3 and TRBJ2-2; D is ambiguous. The sample comprised memory CD4+ T cells sorted from blood. As to subset: CD45RA-negative fraction. This sequence originates from a man aged 25 to 40 in good health. CDR3 protein: CANSDSAGELFF. The CDR3 DNA sequence: TGTGCCAACTCTGACTCGGCCGGGGAGCTGTTTTTT.